This TCR beta chain was identified during a study of blood T cell repertoires in COVID-19. Measured with immunoSEQ multiplex PCR; TCRdb has only the in-frame clones, and not every one. The sample yields 180,000 or so clones, around 85% seen once. CDR1 MGHRA and CDR2 YSYEKL come from the germline V gene. V dropped 5 bases and J dropped 8; count of bases not matched to a gene: 14. CDR3 size: 16 residues. The chain employs TRBV4-1 and TRBJ2-1; 8 bases map to TRBD2. This receptor was identified in a woman aged 55-70 years with COVID-19, enrolled during active disease. Input material: peripheral blood. The CDR3 is CASSTSGTRGLDEQFF. The CDR3 bases are TGCGCCAGCAGCACCTCCGGGACTAGGGGCTTGGATGAGCAGTTCTTC.